Each of the 27 T cell receptor beta chains below was sequenced from the same sample in a study of CD8+CD57+ T cells in acquired aplastic anemia. All sequencing subjects had displayed CD8+CD57+ cell expansion on flow cytometry. Both TCR beta VDJ combination and CDR3 sequence profiling were carried out. Genomic DNA was the template for this profiling. TCRdb re-called the reads through MiXCR, storing one row per CDR3 protein. The profile shows a few hundred thousand distinct CDR3 sequences, approximately 86% of them singletons. What was sequenced was sorted CD4+, CD8+, or CD8+CD57+ T cells (not recorded which) from PBMCs. These receptors originate from a human donor with aplastic anemia.

CDR3 sequence: CAGGSVGTDTQYF. DNA of the CDR3: TGTGCTGGCGGGAGCGTAGGCACAGATACGCAGTATTTT. V gene TRBV2 combines with J gene TRBJ2-3; TRBD2 aligns across 7 bases. The CDR3 is 13 amino acids. The germline V gene has CDR1 SNHLY and CDR2 FYNNEI.

The J gene is TRBJ2-3, the V gene TRBV5-6, with D perhaps matching TRBD2 (7 bases). Germline V gene lookup returns CDR1 SGHDT and CDR2 YYEEEE. This CDR3 has 14 amino acids. V lost 9 bases to trimming and J lost 6 bases, with 20 bases between them. The CDR3 DNA sequence: TGTGCCACCCAACAGGGAGGGGGTCCCGATACGCAGTATTTT. This encodes CATQQGGGPDTQYF.

This chain links TRBV7-6 with TRBJ2-1; D perhaps matches TRBD1 (6 bases). V was cut by 2 bases and J by 11 bases, with 22 bases left in between. From germline, CDR1 is SGHVS and CDR2 FNYEAQ. The CDR3 totals 16 residues. The CDR3 here is CASSLQHGTKETQQFF. Written as DNA, the CDR3 is TGTGCCAGCAGCTTACAACACGGGACAAAAGAGACCCAGCAGTTCTTC.

The rearrangement joins TRBV7-8 to TRBJ2-5; D may be TRBD2 (5 bases). CDR3 length: 14 amino acids. Germline loops: CDR1 SGHVS, CDR2 FQNEAQ. Trimming removed 5 bases from V and 5 bases from J, with 15 bases in between. The CDR3 region is CASSIGRGHETQYF. The CDR3 DNA sequence: TGTGCCAGCAGCATAGGCAGAGGGCACGAGACCCAGTACTTC. Full variable domain (outside the CDR3, taken from reference TRBV7-8 and TRBJ2-5): GAGVSQSPRYKVAKRGQDVALRCDPISGHVSLFWYQQALGQGPEFLTYFQNEAQLDKSGLPSDRFFAERPEGSVSTLKIQRTQQEDSAVYLCASSIGRGHETQYFGPGTRLLVL.

The V call is TRBV13, the J call TRBJ1-6, with no clear D. CDR1 is PRHDT and CDR2 is FYEKMQ in the germline V gene (reference sequence). This CDR3 comprises 16 residues. Trimming took 7 bases from V and 0 from J, leaving 13 bases between them. CDR3 bases: TGTGCCAGCAACTCAAGCTTGAGCTCCTATAATTCACCCCTCCACTTT. This gives the protein CASNSSLSSYNSPLHF. Full variable domain (rest looked up from reference TRBV13 and TRBJ1-6): AAGVIQSPRHLIKEKRETATLKCYPIPRHDTVYWYQQGPGQDPQFLISFYEKMQSDKGSIPDRFSAQQFSDYHSELNMSSLELGDSALYFCASNSSLSSYNSPLHFGNGTRLTVT.

The chain is built from TRBV15 and TRBJ2-5; 7 nucleotides line up with TRBD2. The DNA end is a closer match to TRBJ2-1, so the J assignment may be wrong. The CDR3 is 14 amino acids. Germline V lookup: CDR1 LNHNV, CDR2 YYDKDF (reference sequence). Here the CDR3 DNA reads TGTGCCACCAGCATAGGGAGGGAGTACGAGAACCAGTTCTTC. This gives the protein CATSIGREYENQFF.

The V and J genes are TRBV7-3 and TRBJ1-1; no clear D. CDR1 SGHTA and CDR2 FQGTGA come from the germline V gene. This CDR3 is built from 15 residues. V dropped 5 bases and J dropped 14 bases, with 27 bases sitting between them. CDR3 nucleotide sequence: TGTGCCAGCAGCCACGAAGGAGCAGGCAATGCTCACCCCTTCTTT. Its translation: CASSHEGAGNAHPFF.

The rearrangement joins TRBV12-3 or TRBV12-4 to TRBJ2-7; TRBD1 might be the D (6 bases). The V end lost 10 bases, the J end lost 4 bases, and 20 bases lay between the germline ends. CDR3 length equals 14 residues. This chain's CDR3 is CAKTGSQGGYEQYF. The CDR3 region has the DNA TGTGCCAAAACGGGCTCACAGGGTGGATACGAGCAGTACTTC.

The J gene is TRBJ2-3, the V gene TRBV7-3; D is possibly TRBD1 or TRBD2 (5 bases each). V was shortened by 3 bases and J by 14 bases, with 21 bases between the two germline ends. From germline, CDR1 is SGHTA and CDR2 FQGTGA. The CDR3 length is 14 residues. The CDR3 sequence is CASSFGAGDQKTYF. The CDR3 nucleotides read TGTGCCAGCAGCTTCGGGGCAGGCGATCAAAAGACGTATTTT.

This sequence joins TRBV11-3 and TRBJ2-1; either TRBD1 or TRBD2 may fit D (5 bases each). Trimming took off 0 bases at V and 0 bases at J, with 15 bases between the two ends. The CDR3 is 18 residues long. Germline CDR1 reads SGHNT; CDR2 reads YENEEA. CDR3 sequence (DNA): TGTGCCAGCAGCTTAGATCTGCGAGAGGGGAGCTCCTACAATGAGCAGTTCTTC. It translates to CASSLDLREGSSYNEQFF. Supplemented by reference TRBV11-3 and TRBJ2-1, the full variable domain reads EAGVVQSPRYKIIEKKQPVAFWCNPISGHNTLYWYLQNLGQGPELLIRYENEEAVDDSQLPKDRFSAERLKGVDSTLKIQPAELGDSAVYLCASSLDLREGSSYNEQFFGPGTRLTVL.

The V gene is TRBV7-8, the J gene TRBJ2-3; perhaps TRBD2 as D (6 bases). Germline V gene data show CDR1 as SGHVS and CDR2 as FQNEAQ. The CDR3 extends over 15 amino acids. V gave up 6 bases and J gave up 5 bases, with 18 bases separating them. The CDR3 protein is CASRVGAGRKDTQYF. For the CDR3, the DNA is TGTGCCAGCAGGGTAGGGGCGGGACGGAAAGATACGCAGTATTTT.

The rearrangement uses TRBV7-3 and TRBJ2-7; possibly TRBD1 for D (5 bases). V shed 2 bases and J shed 3 bases, with 23 bases lying between them. The germline CDR1 and CDR2 sequences are SGHTA and FQGTGA. CDR3 length equals 18 residues. For the CDR3, the DNA is TGTGCCAGCAGCTTAGGGGCAGGCTATGGCTACACCTTCTACGAGCAGTACGTC. It is translated as CASSLGAGYGYTFYEQYV.

Concerning this clonotype: At one boundary the junction diverges from the germline segment, which might be a read error. J is TRBJ2-5 and V is TRBV7-9; maybe TRBD1 (5 bases). The CDR3 sequence is 14 residues long. In germline, CDR1 is SEHNR, CDR2 FQNEAQ (reference sequence). CDR3 protein: CATSLETDQETDYF. CDR3 bases: TGTGCCACCAGCTTAGAGACAGACCAAGAGACCGATTACTTC.

The V gene is TRBV7-3, the J gene TRBJ1-1, with no clear D. Germline V gene sequence: CDR1 SGHTA, CDR2 FQGTGA. The CDR3 runs to 15 residues. The V gene lost 3 bases and the J gene lost 7 bases, with 18 bases spanning the gap. As DNA, the CDR3 is TGTGCCAGCAGCTTCGGGCCAGAGAACTACTATGAAGCTTTCTTT. As protein: CASSFGPENYYEAFF.

CDR3 amino acids: CASSFHPDGAALYYEQYV. In DNA form, the CDR3 reads TGTGCCAGCAGCTTTCATCCAGACGGGGCTGCCCTTTACTACGAGCAGTACGTC. The chain links TRBV7-8 to TRBJ2-7; D could derive from TRBD1 or TRBD2 (5 bases each). Per germline, CDR1 SGHVS and CDR2 FQNEAQ. V lost 3 bases and J 3 bases, leaving 24 bases between the germline ends. This CDR3 has 18 residues.

This sequence joins TRBV20-1 and TRBJ2-7, with D perhaps TRBD2 (7 bases). The CDR3 sequence is 11 residues long. Germline V lookup: CDR1 DFQATT, CDR2 SNEGSKA (reference sequence). V was clipped by 3 bases and J by 6 bases, with 9 bases between them. CDR3 coding DNA: TGCAGTGCTAGTGGGGGGGCCGAGCAGTACTTC. The encoded protein is CSASGGAEQYF.

This chain connects TRBV7-8 to TRBJ2-6; 7 bases align to TRBD2. V was pared by 1 base and J by 13 bases, with 16 bases of the junction left unmatched. This CDR3 has 17 amino acids. Per germline, CDR1 SGHVS and CDR2 FQNEAQ. The CDR3 DNA sequence: TGTGCCAGCAGCTTAGGGGGGGGTCCCTATGCGCAGAATGTCCTGACTTTC. Protein product: CASSLGGGPYAQNVLTF.

The chain combines TRBV7-9 with TRBJ2-7, with a possible D match to TRBD2 (5 bases). Trimming removed 3 bases at V and 3 bases at J, with 24 bases between. Germline assignment: CDR1 SEHNR and CDR2 FQNEAQ (reference sequence). The CDR3 is 18 amino acids. The CDR3 nucleotides are TGTGCCAGCAGCTTTGCGGGTGGCTACGCGGCCAACGTCTACGAGCAGTACGTC. It is translated as CASSFAGGYAANVYEQYV.

The CDR3 DNA reads TGTGCCAGCAGCTTGGATCGGGGACAGCGAGCCCCTCTCCACTTT. This translates into CASSLDRGQRAPLHF. This rearrangement joins TRBV7-2 to TRBJ1-6; 7 nucleotides match TRBD1. The length of the CDR3 is 15 residues. CDR1 SGHTA and CDR2 FQGNSA come from the germline V gene. V gave up 3 bases and J gave up 16 bases; unmatched junction bases: 15.

The genes are TRBV11-2 and TRBJ2-3; a possible D gene is TRBD1 (6 bases). Trimming removed 2 bases from V and 6 bases from J, with 12 bases in between. Germline CDR1 is SGHAT and CDR2 is FQNNGV. The CDR3 spans 14 residues. The CDR3 DNA is TGTGCCAGCAGCTTAAGCAGGGGTGGCGATACGCAGTATTTT. Translation: CASSLSRGGDTQYF.

Concerning this clonotype itself: Compared with germline, one end of the junction differs, possibly owing to a read error. V usage is TRBV7-3 and J usage is TRBJ1-6; TRBD1 might be the D (6 bases). The CDR3 loop spans 14 amino acids. Germline assignment: CDR1 SGHTA and CDR2 FQGTGA. The CDR3 loop is CASSLDRGGTTEDF. DNA for the CDR3: TGTGCCAGCAGCTTAGACCGGGGAGGGACAACCGAAGATTTT.

The rearrangement links TRBV5-6 to TRBJ1-2; no firm D call. Per the germline V gene, CDR1 is SGHDT and CDR2 is YYEEEE. V lost 1 base and J lost 7, with 11 bases in between. The CDR3 length is 13 residues. CDR3 in DNA: TGTGCCAGCAGCTTGAGTTCCTCAGGTGGCTACACCTTC. Translating gives CASSLSSSGGYTF.

A remark on this clonotype: The conserved final phenylalanine or tryptophan is absent from the CDR3, which likely points to a read error. V is TRBV2 and J is TRBJ2-3; D is tentatively TRBD1 or TRBD2 (5 bases each). CDR3 size: 13 residues. The V end lost 8 bases, the J end lost 5 bases, and 14 bases lay between the germline ends. CDR1 and CDR2 (germline): SNHLY, FYNNEI. CDR3 protein: CASGDRGQDTQYL. The CDR3 region has the DNA TGTGCCAGCGGGGACCGGGGCCAAGATACGCAGTATTTG.

The chain uses TRBV19 and TRBJ1-5, with TRBD1 identical over 10 bases. This CDR3 is 15 amino acids long. V lost 5 bases, J lost 5 bases, and 6 bases stayed unmatched. CDR1 is LNHDA, CDR2 SQIVND, per germline (reference sequence). CDR3 DNA: TGTGCCAGTAGTGCCGGGACAGGGGTCTATCAGCCCCAGCATTTT. Translation: CASSAGTGVYQPQHF.

The genes are TRBV9 and TRBJ1-1; perhaps TRBD1 as D (5 bases). V lost 0 bases to trimming and J lost 12 bases, with 21 bases between them. The CDR3 runs to 15 residues. Germline V gives CDR1 SGDLS, CDR2 YYNGEE. CDR3 DNA sequence: TGTGCCAGCAGCGTAGGGGGCAGAGCAGATACGGAGTCTTTCTTT. It specifies CASSVGGRADTESFF.

As concerns this clonotype: A read error may produce the germline difference seen at one junction end. This chain connects TRBV7-7 to TRBJ2-5; a possible D gene is TRBD2 (5 bases). Germline CDR1 SSHAT, CDR2 FNYEAQ (reference sequence). The CDR3 covers 14 residues. CDR3 in amino acids: CATSSGSSPQTQYF. CDR3 DNA: TGTGCCACCAGCAGCGGCTCCAGCCCACAGACCCAGTACTTC.

The chain has TRBV7-3 and TRBJ2-7; 7 bases match TRBD1. The CDR3 contains 13 residues. With 5 bases clipped from V and 4 bases from J, the junction kept 5 bases outside the gene matches. Germline V gives CDR1 SGHTA, CDR2 FQGTGA. CDR3 in amino acids: CASSGTVTYEQYF. The CDR3 nucleotides are TGTGCCAGCAGCGGGACAGTAACATACGAGCAGTACTTC.